These T cell receptor beta chains were read from a single sample in a study of T cell responses to AZD1222 COVID-19 vaccine. Sequenced by immunoSEQ multiplex PCR; TCRdb stores in-frame clones only, minus some. This table holds some 39,000 clones, 90% found once. The sequenced sample was peripheral blood, obtained 28 days after the second AZD1222 dose. These receptors came from an adult who received the AZD1222 COVID-19 vaccine. Both conserved end residues are part of each CDR3. Fields, in order: clone size, V gene, D gene, J gene, CDR3 protein, CDR3 DNA. A D gene is named only where the DNA matches it firmly. A row's size may be missing; if present it is once, few, many or a size class.

>.|TRBV11-3|.|TRBJ2-7
CASSYRDSYEQYF
TGTGCCAGCAGCTACCGGGACTCCTACGAGCAGTACTTC
>.|TRBV11-2|.|TRBJ2-7
CASSLVAGYEQYF
TGTGCCAGCAGCTTAGTGGCTGGGTACGAGCAGTACTTC
>once|TRBV6-2/TRBV6-3|.|TRBJ1-1
CASSSARGASTEAFF
TGTGCCAGCAGTTCGGCCCGGGGCGCGAGCACTGAAGCTTTCTTT
>.|TRBV7-2|TRBD1|TRBJ1-3
CASSPDRVSGNTIYF
TGTGCCAGCAGCCCCGACAGGGTCTCTGGAAACACCATATATTTT
>.|TRBV10-3|.|TRBJ1-1
CAISEGRGNTEAFF
TGTGCCATCAGTGAAGGCAGGGGCAACACTGAAGCTTTCTTT
>.|TRBV5-6|.|TRBJ2-7
CASSSVTRETSYEQYF
TGTGCCAGCAGCTCCGTCACGAGGGAGACCTCCTACGAGCAGTACTTC
>.|TRBV12-5|.|TRBJ1-2
CASGPGLPPGYTF
TGTGCTAGTGGCCCCGGACTGCCCCCGGGCTACACCTTC
>.|TRBV29-1|.|TRBJ2-5
CSVRQGQETQYF
TGCAGCGTCCGGCAGGGCCAAGAGACCCAGTACTTC
>.|TRBV24-1|.|TRBJ2-3
CATSPGLGGTDTQYF
TGTGCCACCAGTCCCGGGTTGGGGGGCACAGATACGCAGTATTTT
>.|TRBV11-2|.|TRBJ1-1
CASSLLGNTEAFF
TGTGCCAGCAGCTTACTAGGGAACACTGAAGCTTTCTTT
>.|TRBV5-6|.|TRBJ1-6
CASKAWGRVNSPLHF
TGTGCCAGCAAAGCTTGGGGACGGGTAAATTCACCCCTCCACTTT
>.|TRBV6-5|.|TRBJ1-2
CASSHSGLGSQRGYTF
TGTGCCAGCAGTCACTCGGGGTTGGGCTCCCAGAGGGGCTACACCTTC
>.|TRBV7-2|.|TRBJ1-1
CASSLSAGTFEAFF
TGTGCCAGCAGCTTAAGTGCAGGGACCTTTGAAGCTTTCTTT
>.|TRBV19|TRBD1|TRBJ1-1
CASLDRQNTEAFF
TGTGCCAGCTTGGACAGGCAGAACACTGAAGCTTTCTTT
>.|TRBV9|.|TRBJ2-1
CASSVGGAYNEQFF
TGTGCCAGCAGCGTAGGCGGGGCCTACAATGAGCAGTTCTTC
>.|TRBV3-1/TRBV3-2|.|TRBJ1-1
CASSQGAQLNTEAFF
TGTGCCAGCAGCCAAGGGGCCCAATTGAACACTGAAGCTTTCTTT
>.|TRBV3-1/TRBV3-2|.|TRBJ2-1
CASNFLGDEQFF
TGTGCCAGCAATTTTCTAGGCGATGAGCAGTTCTTC
>.|TRBV4-1|.|TRBJ2-5
CASSQRQIQETQYF
TGCGCCAGCAGCCAAAGACAAATTCAAGAGACCCAGTACTTC
>.|TRBV5-1|TRBD1|TRBJ1-4
CASSLNRGNEKLFF
TGCGCCAGCAGCTTAAACAGGGGAAATGAAAAACTGTTTTTT
>.|TRBV6-2/TRBV6-3|.|TRBJ1-5
CASSSGEGPNQPQHF
TGTGCCAGCAGTTCCGGCGAAGGGCCCAATCAGCCCCAGCATTTT
>.|TRBV14|.|TRBJ1-1
CASSLSEGWGTEAFF
TGTGCCAGCAGCCTTAGCGAGGGGTGGGGCACTGAAGCTTTCTTT
>.|TRBV7-2|.|TRBJ1-4
CASSLGSEYNEKLFF
TGTGCCAGCAGCTTGGGTTCAGAGTATAATGAAAAACTGTTTTTT
>.|TRBV6-2/TRBV6-3|.|TRBJ1-1
CASSYTRGGAWNTEAFF
TGTGCCAGCAGTTACACCCGGGGGGGGGCCTGGAACACTGAAGCTTTCTTT
>.|TRBV11-2|.|TRBJ2-7
CASSPTDYLGYEQYF
TGTGCCAGCAGCCCCACCGACTATTTGGGGTACGAGCAGTACTTC
>.|TRBV19|TRBD2|TRBJ2-1
CASSTSGVEQFF
TGTGCCAGTAGTACTAGCGGGGTTGAGCAGTTCTTC
>.|TRBV10-1|TRBD2|TRBJ2-3
CASSVGGGALRGDTQYF
TGCGCCAGCAGTGTTGGCGGGGGGGCCCTCAGGGGAGATACGCAGTATTTT
>.|TRBV7-2|.|TRBJ1-4
CASSSLGSLNEKLFF
TGTGCCAGCAGTTCTCTGGGGAGCTTGAATGAAAAACTGTTTTTT
>.|TRBV4-2|.|TRBJ1-1
CASSYRQDPSEAFF
TGTGCCAGCAGCTATCGGCAAGACCCCTCTGAAGCTTTCTTT
>.|TRBV27|TRBD1|TRBJ1-2
CASSSDRGGYTF
TGTGCCAGCAGTTCGGACAGGGGAGGCTACACCTTC
>.|TRBV3-1/TRBV3-2|.|TRBJ1-3
CASSSTGTGNTIYF
TGTGCCAGCAGCTCAACAGGTACTGGAAACACCATATATTTT
>.|TRBV2|.|TRBJ2-1
CASSEAWYNEQFF
TGTGCCAGCAGTGAAGCGTGGTACAATGAGCAGTTCTTC
>.|TRBV19|TRBD2|TRBJ2-5
CASSITASGGQETQYF
TGTGCCAGTAGTATAACGGCCAGCGGGGGCCAAGAGACCCAGTACTTC
>.|TRBV6-1|TRBD1|TRBJ1-1
CASSEAETGMNTEAFF
TGTGCCAGCAGTGAAGCTGAGACAGGGATGAACACTGAAGCTTTCTTT
>.|TRBV18|.|TRBJ1-1
CASSPGGDMNTEAFF
TGTGCCAGCTCACCGGGAGGGGACATGAACACTGAAGCTTTCTTT
>once|TRBV5-4|TRBD1|TRBJ1-4
CASSQGGVNEKLFF
TGTGCCAGCAGCCAGGGGGGGGTTAATGAAAAACTGTTTTTT
>.|TRBV10-2|.|TRBJ2-1
CASLAGPSEQFF
TGCGCCAGCCTTGCGGGTCCGTCGGAGCAGTTCTTC
>.|TRBV9|.|TRBJ2-3
CASSGSSSGLGTQYF
TGTGCCAGCAGCGGAAGTAGTTCAGGACTCGGGACGCAGTATTTT
>once|TRBV12-3/TRBV12-4|.|TRBJ1-2
CASTTTLSNGYTF
TGTGCCAGCACGACCACACTATCCAATGGCTACACCTTC
>.|TRBV11-3|.|TRBJ2-1
CASSEGGLKNEQFF
TGTGCCAGCAGCGAGGGGGGCCTTAAAAATGAGCAGTTCTTC
>.|TRBV6-6|.|TRBJ1-3
CASRLRTPNGGNTIYF
TGTGCCAGCAGGCTCAGGACCCCTAATGGGGGAAACACCATATATTTT
>.|TRBV14|.|TRBJ2-3
CASSQVFEVHTQYF
TGTGCCAGCAGCCAAGTATTCGAGGTCCATACGCAGTATTTT
>.|TRBV6-5|TRBD1|TRBJ1-2
CASRSDRVHGYTF
TGTGCCAGCAGATCCGACAGGGTGCATGGCTACACCTTC
>.|TRBV3-1/TRBV3-2|.|TRBJ1-3
CASSRLDSSGNTIYF
TGTGCCAGCAGCCGGTTGGACAGCTCTGGAAACACCATATATTTT
>.|TRBV3-1/TRBV3-2|.|TRBJ1-5
CASSQARGRNQPQHF
TGTGCCAGCAGCCAAGCAAGGGGCCGGAATCAGCCCCAGCATTTT
>.|TRBV6-5|TRBD1|TRBJ2-7
CASCLDRASSYEQYF
TGTGCCAGCTGCTTGGACAGGGCCAGCTCCTACGAGCAGTACTTC
>.|TRBV6-1|TRBD2|TRBJ2-3
CASSERVTGGTDTQYF
TGTGCCAGCAGTGAACGGGTGACGGGGGGGACAGATACGCAGTATTTT
>.|TRBV3-1/TRBV3-2|TRBD1|TRBJ1-6
CASSLPGTGGSSPLHF
TGTGCCAGCAGCCTGCCCGGGACAGGGGGAAGTTCACCCCTCCACTTT